The clone carrying this T cell receptor (beta chain) occurred many times. V was clipped by 1 base and J by 7 bases; unmatched bases: 7. There are 16 residues in the CDR3. CDR1 and CDR2 from the germline V gene are MGHRA and YSYEKL. Individual cDNA molecules received unique molecular identifiers during library preparation. Via MiXCR, TCRdb re-called the 5' RACE reads, giving one row per CDR3 protein. The table shows tens of thousands of distinct CDR3 sequences, with 5.7% occurring only once. The source of the sample is a study of early T cells in non-severe SARS-CoV-2 infection. The rearrangement links TRBV4-1 to TRBJ1-6; 7 bases line up with TRBD1. Sequencing was performed on whole blood. The clonotype comes from an adult who was a healthcare worker with PCR-confirmed SARS-CoV-2 infection or an uninfected control (not recorded which). This CDR3 reads CASSQGEGTANSPLHF. The CDR3 DNA is TGCGCCAGCAGCCAAGGGGAGGGGACAGCAAATTCACCCCTCCACTTT.